This T cell receptor beta chain was found in a study of cytomegalovirus exposure and HLA in healthy donors. Findings and limits, study-wide: Among TCR beta chains, those listed as cytomegalovirus-associated numbered around 180. Confirmation in vitro established that a few CMV-associated chains were specific for CMV antigens. In a later analysis, first-cohort TCR clusters were found to tend to co-occur in the 120 validation repertoires.

With respect to this clone: Its antigen is unknown.

Unmatched junction bases numbered 7, after V lost 4 bases and J lost 2 bases. This CDR3 contains 15 residues. Germline CDR1 and CDR2: LNHDA and SQIVND (reference sequence). Only in-frame clones appear in the TCRdb table, and some are missing; sequencing was by immunoSEQ multiplex PCR. The data hold more than 95,000 clones, with about 87% observed a single time. The V call is TRBV19, the J call TRBJ2-5, with TRBD1 matching over 7 bases. This clonotype was obtained from a young woman in good health and CMV-seronegative. Sequencing input: PBMCs. The CDR3, as DNA: TGTGCCAGTAGTACCCGGGACAGACGGCAAGAGACCCAGTACTTC. Translated, it gives CASSTRDRRQETQYF. The whole variable domain, remainder taken from reference TRBV19 and TRBJ2-5, is DGGITQSPKYLFRKEGQNVTLSCEQNLNHDAMYWYRQDPGQGLRLIYYSQIVNDFQKGDIAEGYSVSREKKESFPLTVTSAQKNPTAFYLCASSTRDRRQETQYFGPGTRLLVL.